The rows below give T cell receptor beta chains drawn from one sample of a study of glioma-infiltrating T cells after dendritic cell vaccination. Clones were sequenced by immunoSEQ multiplex PCR, and TCRdb holds only the in-frame ones, with some missing. Here the sample spans over 55,000 clones, 81% being singletons. Here the sequenced sample was blood, taken before dendritic cell vaccination. The source is a human donor with glioblastoma. Both conserved end residues are part of each CDR3. The D gene is left open where the match is weak. Rows may omit the clone size; those that give it use once, few, many or a size class.

CDR3 protein: CASSSPSLGRETQYF
CDR3 DNA: TGTGCCAGCAGCTCCCCGAGCCTAGGGAGGGAGACCCAGTACTTC
clone size: .
V gene: TRBV7-2
D gene: .
J gene: TRBJ2-5

CDR3 protein: CASNRGLQNTEAFF
CDR3 DNA: TGCGCCAGCAATCGAGGACTACAGAACACTGAAGCTTTCTTT
clone size: .
V gene: TRBV5-1
D gene: .
J gene: TRBJ1-1

CDR3 protein: CASSPTGTSSPLHF
CDR3 DNA: TGTGCCAGCAGCCCAACCGGGACATCTTCACCCCTCCACTTT
clone size: .
V gene: TRBV9
D gene: .
J gene: TRBJ1-6

CDR3 protein: CASSQDAPTEDEQFF
CDR3 DNA: TGCGCCAGCAGCCAAGATGCCCCGACGGAGGATGAGCAGTTCTTC
clone size: .
V gene: TRBV4-3
D gene: .
J gene: TRBJ2-1

CDR3 protein: CASSNTGLTYEQYF
CDR3 DNA: TGTGCCAGTAGCAACACAGGGCTCACCTACGAGCAGTACTTC
clone size: .
V gene: TRBV19
D gene: .
J gene: TRBJ2-7

CDR3 protein: CASSSDRDGEQYF
CDR3 DNA: TGTGCCAGCAGCTCCGACAGGGACGGGGAGCAGTACTTC
clone size: .
V gene: TRBV27
D gene: TRBD1
J gene: TRBJ2-7

CDR3 protein: CSAELAGDSSYEQYF
CDR3 DNA: TGCAGCGCAGAACTAGCGGGGGACAGCTCCTACGAGCAGTACTTC
clone size: .
V gene: TRBV29-1
D gene: TRBD2
J gene: TRBJ2-7

CDR3 protein: CASSSQGDPSTMVSLHF
CDR3 DNA: TGTGCCAGCAGTTCCCAGGGGGATCCCAGCACTATGGTGTCCCTCCACTTT
clone size: .
V gene: TRBV27
D gene: TRBD1
J gene: TRBJ1-6

CDR3 protein: CASSETGRNSPLHF
CDR3 DNA: TGTGCCAGCAGTGAAACGGGGAGGAATTCACCCCTCCACTTT
clone size: .
V gene: TRBV2
D gene: .
J gene: TRBJ1-6

CDR3 protein: CASSSTQQGTTEAFF
CDR3 DNA: TGTGCCAGTAGTTCCACTCAGCAGGGGACCACTGAAGCTTTCTTT
clone size: .
V gene: TRBV19
D gene: .
J gene: TRBJ1-1

CDR3 protein: CASSILEGAGSSYNEQFF
CDR3 DNA: TGTGCCAGCAGCATATTAGAGGGGGCCGGGAGCTCCTACAATGAGCAGTTCTTC
clone size: .
V gene: TRBV11-1
D gene: .
J gene: TRBJ2-1

CDR3 protein: CASSSGVGEGQPQHF
CDR3 DNA: TGCGCCAGCAGCTCGGGAGTGGGGGAGGGGCAGCCCCAGCATTTT
clone size: .
V gene: TRBV5-1
D gene: .
J gene: TRBJ1-5

CDR3 protein: CASSDSSSGGNIQYF
CDR3 DNA: TGTGCCAGCAGTGACTCCAGTAGCGGGGGCAACATTCAGTACTTC
clone size: .
V gene: TRBV6-4
D gene: TRBD2
J gene: TRBJ2-4

CDR3 protein: CASSIWSRGEKLFF
CDR3 DNA: TGTGCCAGTAGTATATGGTCCCGAGGGGAAAAACTGTTTTTT
clone size: .
V gene: TRBV19
D gene: .
J gene: TRBJ1-4

CDR3 protein: CASSEGTGVLNYGYTF
CDR3 DNA: TGTGCCAGCAGTGAAGGGACAGGGGTTCTTAACTATGGCTACACCTTC
clone size: .
V gene: TRBV2
D gene: TRBD1
J gene: TRBJ1-2

CDR3 protein: CASSQTGDARYGYTF
CDR3 DNA: TGTGCCAGCAGTCAGACAGGAGACGCCCGCTATGGCTACACCTTC
clone size: .
V gene: TRBV5-5
D gene: .
J gene: TRBJ1-2

CDR3 protein: CASSLGAGVSYNEQFF
CDR3 DNA: TGCGCCAGCAGCTTGGGAGCGGGGGTCTCCTACAATGAGCAGTTCTTC
clone size: .
V gene: TRBV5-1
D gene: TRBD2
J gene: TRBJ2-1

CDR3 protein: CASSLTSGGRRETQYF
CDR3 DNA: TGCGCCAGCAGCCTAACTAGCGGGGGGCGGCGAGAGACCCAGTACTTC
clone size: .
V gene: TRBV4-1
D gene: TRBD2
J gene: TRBJ2-5

CDR3 protein: CASSLAPGQHYEQYF
CDR3 DNA: TGCGCCAGCAGCTTGGCCCCGGGACAGCACTACGAGCAGTACTTC
clone size: .
V gene: TRBV5-1
D gene: TRBD1
J gene: TRBJ2-7

CDR3 protein: CASSPGGPGFVQYF
CDR3 DNA: TGTGCCAGCAGCCCCGGGGGGCCTGGATTCGTTCAGTATTTT
clone size: .
V gene: TRBV5-6
D gene: .
J gene: TRBJ2-3

CDR3 protein: CASSQTFGTGFHEQYF
CDR3 DNA: TGCGCCAGCAGCCAGACCTTCGGGACAGGGTTTCACGAGCAGTACTTC
clone size: .
V gene: TRBV5-1
D gene: TRBD1
J gene: TRBJ2-7

CDR3 protein: CASSPPTVNTEAFF
CDR3 DNA: TGTGCCAGCTCACCACCGACTGTGAACACTGAAGCTTTCTTT
clone size: .
V gene: TRBV18
D gene: .
J gene: TRBJ1-1

CDR3 protein: CASSSAVNTEAFF
CDR3 DNA: TGTGCCAGCAGCTCTGCAGTGAACACTGAAGCTTTCTTT
clone size: .
V gene: TRBV9
D gene: .
J gene: TRBJ1-1

CDR3 protein: CASSEAGAYNEQFF
CDR3 DNA: TGTGCCAGCAGTGAAGCGGGGGCTTACAATGAGCAGTTCTTC
clone size: .
V gene: TRBV25-1
D gene: .
J gene: TRBJ2-1

CDR3 protein: CASSFVSYQETQYF
CDR3 DNA: TGTGCCAGCAGCTTTGTTAGCTACCAAGAGACCCAGTACTTC
clone size: .
V gene: TRBV7-2
D gene: .
J gene: TRBJ2-5

CDR3 protein: CASSVVAGPGELFF
CDR3 DNA: TGTGCCAGCAGCGTAGTGGCAGGTCCCGGGGAGCTGTTTTTT
clone size: .
V gene: TRBV9
D gene: .
J gene: TRBJ2-2

CDR3 protein: CASSPGTGSEKLFF
CDR3 DNA: TGTGCCAGCAGTCCCGGGACAGGGAGTGAAAAACTGTTTTTT
clone size: .
V gene: TRBV6-4
D gene: TRBD1
J gene: TRBJ1-4

CDR3 protein: CASKGGFDGYTF
CDR3 DNA: TGTGCCAGTAAAGGAGGGTTTGATGGCTACACCTTC
clone size: .
V gene: TRBV19
D gene: .
J gene: TRBJ1-2

CDR3 protein: CASSFPVTGGTFNYGYTF
CDR3 DNA: TGTGCCAGCAGCTTCCCGGTTACAGGGGGTACTTTTAACTATGGCTACACCTTC
clone size: .
V gene: TRBV5-8
D gene: TRBD1
J gene: TRBJ1-2

CDR3 protein: CASSSVSYTDTQYF
CDR3 DNA: TGCGCCAGCAGCTCCGTTTCTTACACAGATACGCAGTATTTT
clone size: .
V gene: TRBV5-1
D gene: .
J gene: TRBJ2-3

CDR3 protein: CASSSEGASEAFF
CDR3 DNA: TGTGCCAGCAGTTCGGAGGGGGCGAGTGAAGCTTTCTTT
clone size: .
V gene: TRBV2
D gene: TRBD1
J gene: TRBJ1-1

CDR3 protein: CSVEDKASGGLSGSYGYTF
CDR3 DNA: TGCAGCGTTGAAGATAAGGCCTCTGGAGGACTATCCGGGTCTTATGGCTACACCTTC
clone size: once
V gene: TRBV29-1
D gene: .
J gene: TRBJ1-2

CDR3 protein: CASSLESLNYGYTF
CDR3 DNA: TGCGCCAGCAGCTTGGAATCCCTTAACTATGGCTACACCTTC
clone size: .
V gene: TRBV5-1
D gene: .
J gene: TRBJ1-2

CDR3 protein: CASSLQGRQNEQFF
CDR3 DNA: TGCGCCAGCAGCTTACAGGGTAGGCAGAATGAGCAGTTCTTC
clone size: .
V gene: TRBV5-1
D gene: .
J gene: TRBJ2-1

CDR3 protein: CASSLHSGRTGELFF
CDR3 DNA: TGTGCCAGCAGCCTGCATTCAGGGAGGACCGGGGAGCTGTTTTTT
clone size: .
V gene: TRBV14
D gene: .
J gene: TRBJ2-2

CDR3 protein: CASSLGQNNYGYTF
CDR3 DNA: TGTGCCAGCAGCTTAGGCCAGAACAACTATGGCTACACCTTC
clone size: .
V gene: TRBV7-2
D gene: .
J gene: TRBJ1-2

CDR3 protein: CASSYAAEETQYF
CDR3 DNA: TGTGCCAGCAGTTACGCGGCAGAAGAGACCCAGTACTTC
clone size: .
V gene: TRBV6-6
D gene: .
J gene: TRBJ2-5

CDR3 protein: CASSLDGTGNTEAFF
CDR3 DNA: TGTGCCAGCAGCTTAGACGGGACAGGGAACACTGAAGCTTTCTTT
clone size: few
V gene: TRBV5-4
D gene: TRBD1
J gene: TRBJ1-1

CDR3 protein: CASRHRTGRDTGELFF
CDR3 DNA: TGTGCCAGCAGACACCGGACAGGGCGAGACACCGGGGAGCTGTTTTTT
clone size: .
V gene: TRBV5-6
D gene: TRBD1
J gene: TRBJ2-2

CDR3 protein: CASGRQGGDTGELFF
CDR3 DNA: TGTGCCAGCGGCCGGCAGGGTGGCGACACCGGGGAGCTGTTTTTT
clone size: .
V gene: TRBV2
D gene: .
J gene: TRBJ2-2

CDR3 protein: CASSLMGQGYEQFF
CDR3 DNA: TGTGCCAGCAGCTTAATGGGACAGGGCTATGAGCAGTTCTTC
clone size: .
V gene: TRBV7-2
D gene: TRBD1
J gene: TRBJ2-1

CDR3 protein: CASSHYLGEQYF
CDR3 DNA: TGTGCCAGCAGCCACTATCTAGGCGAGCAGTACTTC
clone size: once
V gene: TRBV6-5
D gene: .
J gene: TRBJ2-7

CDR3 protein: CSVGPYLGDGYTF
CDR3 DNA: TGCAGCGTTGGGCCTTACCTGGGCGATGGCTACACCTTC
clone size: once
V gene: TRBV29-1
D gene: .
J gene: TRBJ1-2

CDR3 protein: CAIRREGYEQYF
CDR3 DNA: TGTGCCATCAGAAGGGAGGGCTACGAGCAGTACTTC
clone size: once
V gene: TRBV10-3
D gene: TRBD2
J gene: TRBJ2-7

CDR3 protein: CSVTLVEGSGYTF
CDR3 DNA: TGCAGCGTTACCCTTGTAGAGGGTAGTGGCTACACCTTC
clone size: .
V gene: TRBV29-1
D gene: .
J gene: TRBJ1-2

CDR3 protein: CASSSRDRAPTYNEQFF
CDR3 DNA: TGCGCCAGCAGCTCCCGGGACAGGGCGCCAACCTACAATGAGCAGTTCTTC
clone size: .
V gene: TRBV5-1
D gene: TRBD1
J gene: TRBJ2-1

CDR3 protein: CASSQGGASEAFF
CDR3 DNA: TGCGCCAGCAGCCAAGGCGGGGCTTCTGAAGCTTTCTTT
clone size: .
V gene: TRBV5-1
D gene: .
J gene: TRBJ1-1

CDR3 protein: CASGLVLTAGNTIYF
CDR3 DNA: TGTGCTAGTGGTTTGGTACTGACAGCAGGAAACACCATATATTTT
clone size: few
V gene: TRBV12-5
D gene: .
J gene: TRBJ1-3

CDR3 protein: CASSPRGQAISYEQYF
CDR3 DNA: TGTGCCAGCAGCCCCCGGGGACAGGCTATCTCCTACGAGCAGTACTTC
clone size: .
V gene: TRBV7-2
D gene: TRBD1
J gene: TRBJ2-7

CDR3 protein: CASSFLDRGEQFF
CDR3 DNA: TGTGCCAGCAGCTTCTTAGACAGGGGTGAGCAGTTCTTC
clone size: .
V gene: TRBV5-4
D gene: TRBD1
J gene: TRBJ2-1

CDR3 protein: CASSFTNQGAKNIQYF
CDR3 DNA: TGTGCCAGCAGTTTCACTAATCAGGGAGCCAAAAACATTCAGTACTTC
clone size: .
V gene: TRBV27
D gene: .
J gene: TRBJ2-4

CDR3 protein: CASSLDRNSPLHF
CDR3 DNA: TGTGCCAGCAGCTTGGACAGGAATTCACCCCTCCACTTT
clone size: .
V gene: TRBV5-4
D gene: .
J gene: TRBJ1-6

CDR3 protein: CASSPPGNNEQFF
CDR3 DNA: TGTGCCAGCAGCCCCCCAGGCAACAATGAGCAGTTCTTC
clone size: .
V gene: TRBV7-6
D gene: .
J gene: TRBJ2-1

CDR3 protein: CASSSGYGWDNSPLHF
CDR3 DNA: TGTGCCAGCAGCTCGGGGTATGGGTGGGATAATTCACCCCTCCACTTT
clone size: .
V gene: TRBV9
D gene: .
J gene: TRBJ1-6

CDR3 protein: CATSRDGGKQPQHF
CDR3 DNA: TGTGCCACCAGCAGAGATGGGGGGAAGCAGCCCCAGCATTTT
clone size: .
V gene: TRBV15
D gene: .
J gene: TRBJ1-5